This is a list of T cell receptor beta chains from one sample in a study of regulatory T cells in long-lasting Graves disease. MiXCR, applied by TCRdb to the multiplex PCR reads, yields one record per CDR3 protein. The table lists some 450,000 distinct CDR3 sequences, roughly 17% of them singletons, with about 10% in the top ten. These data were likewise used in another study, on T cells in Graves' hyperthyroidism and ophthalmopathy.

The starting material was peripheral blood mononuclear cells (PBMCs), obtained at new diagnosis, from a patient treated with antithyroid drugs. The receptor set was obtained from a woman younger than 45 with Graves disease. Both conserved end residues are part of each CDR3. A D gene is named only where the DNA matches it firmly. Part of the rows lack a size; the others show once, few, many or a class for expanded clones.

v_gene	abundance	d_gene	j_gene	len	CDR3nt	CDR3aa
TRBV11-1	-	TRBD1	TRBJ2-1	14	TGTGCCAGCAGCTTAGTGGACAGGGTTAATGAGCAGTTCTTC	CASSLVDRVNEQFF
TRBV12-3/TRBV12-4	many	-	TRBJ2-7	13	TGTGCCAGCAGTTCCCGGGGCCGTTGGGAGCAGTACTTC	CASSSRGRWEQYF
TRBV27	-	-	TRBJ1-2	13	TGTGCCAGCAGTTCCAGCCAAAACTATGGCTACACCTTC	CASSSSQNYGYTF
TRBV19	few	-	TRBJ2-7	16	TGTGCCAGTAGTACACGACAGGCTCGAGGTTCCTACGAGCAGTACTTC	CASSTRQARGSYEQYF
TRBV30	many	TRBD1	TRBJ2-2	17	TGTGCCTGGAGTTCATACAGGGGGAAGTTCGACACCGGGGAGCTGTTTTTT	CAWSSYRGKFDTGELFF
TRBV14	-	TRBD1	TRBJ2-7	16	TGTGCCAGCAGCCAAGAAGGAGACAGGGGCTCCTACGAGCAGTACTTC	CASSQEGDRGSYEQYF
TRBV12-3/TRBV12-4	few	-	TRBJ1-5	13	TGTGCCAGCAGTTTAGGTCGGGACCAACATCAGCATTTT	CASSLGRDQHQHF
TRBV5-4	few	TRBD1	TRBJ1-2	17	TGTGCCAGCAGCCCCGGACAGGGGGCAGGGCATGTCTATGGCTACACCTTC	CASSPGQGAGHVYGYTF
TRBV6-2/TRBV6-3	-	-	TRBJ2-7	15	TGTGCCAGCAGTTTGGTAGTCGGGAGAAGTGGCGAGCAGTACTTC	CASSLVVGRSGEQYF
TRBV27	many	-	TRBJ2-5	15	TGTGCCAGCAGACTGATTCTAGCGCCCCAAGAGACCCAGTACTTC	CASRLILAPQETQYF
TRBV7-9	-	-	TRBJ2-7	19	TGTGCCAGCAGCTTAGGTTACGCGAAGGACAGCCGAACCCCCTACGAGCAGTACTTC	CASSLGYAKDSRTPYEQYF
TRBV7-9	few	-	TRBJ2-5	14	TGTGCCAGCAGCTTACTCGGGGCCCAAGAGACCCAGTACTTC	CASSLLGAQETQYF
TRBV12-3/TRBV12-4	many	-	TRBJ1-5	14	TGTGCCAGCAGTTTAGCTGGGACCCAAGGGCCCCAGCATTTT	CASSLAGTQGPQHF
TRBV11-2	-	-	TRBJ2-5	12	TGTGCCAGCAGCTTAGGGAGAAATGAGCGGTTCTTC	CASSLGRNERFF
TRBV5-1	few	-	TRBJ2-1	15	TGCGCCAGCAGCTTGGTTAAACTAGCACTGAATGAGCAGTTCTTC	CASSLVKLALNEQFF
TRBV30	-	-	TRBJ2-7	12	TGTGCCTGGAGTCTCGACACGGGGCAAGGGAACTTC	CAWSLDTGQGNF
TRBV6-1	many	-	TRBJ2-3	15	TGTGCCAGCAGCCCTGGTGGGCCCGTCTTAGATACGCAGTATTTT	CASSPGGPVLDTQYF
TRBV28	many	TRBD1	TRBJ2-7	15	TGTGCCAGCAGGTCCCCCGGACAGGGAAACTACGAGCAGTACTTC	CASRSPGQGNYEQYF
TRBV6-1	many	-	TRBJ1-1	13	TGTGCCAGCAACTCACCGATAATGACTGAAGCTTTCTTT	CASNSPIMTEAFF
TRBV28	many	TRBD2	TRBJ2-4	12	TGTGCCAGCAGCCCCGGGGGGAACATTCAGTACTTC	CASSPGGNIQYF
TRBV4-3	-	-	TRBJ1-1	14	TGCGCCAGCAGCCAAGATCTTAGTCGAACTGAAGCTTTCTTT	CASSQDLSRTEAFF
TRBV4-2	-	-	TRBJ2-5	14	TGTGCCAGCAGCCAAGAAGGAGGGAGAGAGACCCAGTACTTC	CASSQEGGRETQYF
TRBV25-1	-	-	TRBJ2-5	17	TGTGCCAGCAGTGTTTTCCCCGGGGCCCGGGGGCAAGAGACCCAGTACTTC	CASSVFPGARGQETQYF
TRBV7-3	many	-	TRBJ2-4	17	TGTGCCAGCAGCTCCCCCGAGAGTGTAGGAGCCAAAAACATTCAGTACTTC	CASSSPESVGAKNIQYF
TRBV28	many	TRBD2	TRBJ2-2	14	TGTGCCAGCAGACTAGCGGGAGACACCGGGGAGCTGTTTTTT	CASRLAGDTGELFF
TRBV27	-	-	TRBJ2-7	14	TGTGCCAGCAGCAGCATCCACGCAACCTACGAGCAGTACTTC	CASSSIHATYEQYF
TRBV10-2	many	-	TRBJ1-2	13	TGCGCCAGCGGGGCAGGGGCCAACTATGGCTACACCTTC	CASGAGANYGYTF
TRBV15	many	-	TRBJ2-1	13	TGTGCCACAACCCGTGGCGGGCTCAATGAGCAGTTCTTC	CATTRGGLNEQFF
TRBV4-3	-	-	TRBJ2-3	14	TGCGCCAGCAGCCAAGCAGGGGGGGGGGATACGCAGTATTTT	CASSQAGGGDTQYF